This T cell receptor (beta chain) was sequenced for a study of blood T cells in healthy people across ages. A sample-barcoded 5' primer and a J-beta primer mix were used in a second PCR of roughly 7 to 12 cycles. TCRdb re-called the 5' RACE reads with MiXCR, one entry per CDR3 protein. The sample has fewer than 900,000 distinct CDR3 sequences, roughly 50% seen once. The CDR3 runs to 14 residues. V shed 7 bases and J shed 9 bases, with 16 bases lying between them. Sequencing was carried out using blood. This receptor was identified in a woman aged 55-69 years in good health. The chain joins TRBV12-3 or TRBV12-4 to TRBJ1-6, with a weak D call TRBD1 (5 bases). This CDR3 reads CASTRGGPTSPLHF. In DNA, the CDR3 is TGTGCCAGCACGAGGGGAGGTCCTACTTCACCCCTCCACTTT.